This entry describes one T cell receptor beta chain. This sample was included in a study of control samples from healthy donors and cancer patients. Germline V gives CDR1 GTSNPN, CDR2 SVGIG (reference sequence). Trimming cost V 4 bases and J 0 bases, with 6 bases left between them. This CDR3 spans 12 amino acids. Produced via immunoSEQ multiplex PCR; TCRdb's table is partial and in-frame only. The top ten hold 10% of the sample, which has 90,000 to 100,000 clones, approximately 81% seen once. The TCR comes from a woman aged 25 to 39 in good health. The specimen was blood. The chain links TRBV30 to TRBJ1-2, with unresolved D. Written as DNA, the CDR3 is TGTGCCTGGACGGGAACTAACTATGGCTACACCTTC. Its protein product is CAWTGTNYGYTF.